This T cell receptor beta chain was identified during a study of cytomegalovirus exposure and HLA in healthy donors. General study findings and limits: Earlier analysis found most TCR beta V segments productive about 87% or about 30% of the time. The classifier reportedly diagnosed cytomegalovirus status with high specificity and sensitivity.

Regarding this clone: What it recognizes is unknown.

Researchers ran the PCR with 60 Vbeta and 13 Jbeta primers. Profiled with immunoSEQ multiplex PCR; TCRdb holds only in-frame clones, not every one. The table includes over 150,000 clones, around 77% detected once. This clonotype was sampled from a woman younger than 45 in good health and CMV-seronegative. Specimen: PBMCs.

CDR3 nucleotide sequence: TGTGCCAGCACCGGGACAGGGGAAACCCCACCAGATACGCAGTATTTT. Translated, it gives CASTGTGETPPDTQYF. The chain uses TRBV6-6 and TRBJ2-3; 10 bases line up with TRBD1. V lost 7 bases and J lost 4; bases outside the gene matches: 11. This CDR3 spans 16 amino acids. Germline V CDR1 and CDR2: MNHNY, SVGAGI (reference sequence).